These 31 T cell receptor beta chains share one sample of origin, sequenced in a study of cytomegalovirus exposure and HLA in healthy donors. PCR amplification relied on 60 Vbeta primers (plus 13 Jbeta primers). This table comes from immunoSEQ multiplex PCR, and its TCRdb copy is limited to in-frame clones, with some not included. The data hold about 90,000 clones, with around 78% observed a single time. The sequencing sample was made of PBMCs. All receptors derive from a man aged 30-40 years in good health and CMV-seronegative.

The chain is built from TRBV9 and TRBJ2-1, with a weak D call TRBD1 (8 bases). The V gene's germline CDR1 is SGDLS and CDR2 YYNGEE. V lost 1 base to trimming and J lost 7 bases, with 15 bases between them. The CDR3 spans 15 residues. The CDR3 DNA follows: TGTGCCAGCAGCGTAACAGGGGGGGGGCAGAATGAGCAGTTCTTC. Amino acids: CASSVTGGGQNEQFF. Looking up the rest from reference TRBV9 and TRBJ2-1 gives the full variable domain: DSGVTQTPKHLITATGQRVTLRCSPRSGDLSVYWYQQSLDQGLQFLIQYYNGEERAKGNILERFSAQQFPDLHSELNLSSLELGDSALYFCASSVTGGGQNEQFFGPGTRLTVL.

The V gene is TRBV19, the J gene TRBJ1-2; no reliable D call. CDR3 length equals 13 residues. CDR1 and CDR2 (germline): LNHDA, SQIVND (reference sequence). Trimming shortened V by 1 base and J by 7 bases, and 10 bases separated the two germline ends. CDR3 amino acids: CASSIGGSSGYTF. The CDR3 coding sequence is TGTGCCAGTAGTATAGGAGGAAGCTCTGGCTACACCTTC.

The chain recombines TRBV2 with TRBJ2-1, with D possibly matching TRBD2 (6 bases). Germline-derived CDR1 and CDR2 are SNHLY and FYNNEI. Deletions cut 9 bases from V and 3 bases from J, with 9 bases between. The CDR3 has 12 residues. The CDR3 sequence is CASSGLYNEQFF. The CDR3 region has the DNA TGTGCCAGTTCGGGACTCTACAATGAGCAGTTCTTC.

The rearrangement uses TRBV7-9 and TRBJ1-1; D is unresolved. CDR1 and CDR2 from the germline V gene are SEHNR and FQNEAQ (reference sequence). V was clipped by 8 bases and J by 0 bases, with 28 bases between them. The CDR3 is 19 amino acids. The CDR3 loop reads CASGDHRGRTSTMNTEAFF. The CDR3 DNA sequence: TGTGCCAGCGGCGACCACAGAGGACGGACTAGCACAATGAACACTGAAGCTTTCTTT.

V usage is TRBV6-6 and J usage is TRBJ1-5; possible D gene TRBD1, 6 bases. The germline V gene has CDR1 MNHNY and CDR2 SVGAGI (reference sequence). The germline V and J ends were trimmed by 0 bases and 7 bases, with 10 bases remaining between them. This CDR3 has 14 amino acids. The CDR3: CASSYSKDRQPQHF. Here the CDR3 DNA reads TGTGCCAGCAGTTACTCTAAGGACAGACAGCCCCAGCATTTT.

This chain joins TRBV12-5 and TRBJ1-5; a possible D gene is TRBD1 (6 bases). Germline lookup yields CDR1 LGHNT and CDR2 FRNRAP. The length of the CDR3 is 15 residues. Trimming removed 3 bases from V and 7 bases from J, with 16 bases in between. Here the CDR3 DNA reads TGTGCTAGTGGTTTCAATACAGGGCACTTACAGCCCCAGCATTTT. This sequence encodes CASGFNTGHLQPQHF.

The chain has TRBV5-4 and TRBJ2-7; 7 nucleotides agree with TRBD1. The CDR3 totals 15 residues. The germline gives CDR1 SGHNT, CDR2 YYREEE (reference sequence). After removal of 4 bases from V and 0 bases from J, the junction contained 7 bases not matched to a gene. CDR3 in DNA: TGTGCCAGCAGCACTCCGACAGGGAACTCCTACGAGCAGTACTTC. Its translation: CASSTPTGNSYEQYF.

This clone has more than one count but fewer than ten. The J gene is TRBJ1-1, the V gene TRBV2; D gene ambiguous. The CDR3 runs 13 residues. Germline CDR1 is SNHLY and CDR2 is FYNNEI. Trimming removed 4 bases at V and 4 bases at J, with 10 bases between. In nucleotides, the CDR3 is TGTGCCAGCAGTGCCCTACGCTTCACTGAAGCTTTCTTT. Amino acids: CASSALRFTEAFF.

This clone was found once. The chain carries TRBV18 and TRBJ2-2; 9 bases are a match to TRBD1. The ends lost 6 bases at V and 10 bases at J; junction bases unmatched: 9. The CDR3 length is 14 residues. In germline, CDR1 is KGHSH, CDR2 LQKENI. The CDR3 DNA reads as TGTGCCAGCTCCTTCCGGACAGGGGAAGTGGAGCTGTTTTTT. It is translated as CASSFRTGEVELFF.

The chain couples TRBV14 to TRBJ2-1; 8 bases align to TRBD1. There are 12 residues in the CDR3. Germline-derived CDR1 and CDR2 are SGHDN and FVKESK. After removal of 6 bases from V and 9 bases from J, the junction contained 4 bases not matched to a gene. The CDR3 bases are TGTGCCAGCAGACAGGGGGTGGGTGAGCAGTTCTTC. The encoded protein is CASRQGVGEQFF.

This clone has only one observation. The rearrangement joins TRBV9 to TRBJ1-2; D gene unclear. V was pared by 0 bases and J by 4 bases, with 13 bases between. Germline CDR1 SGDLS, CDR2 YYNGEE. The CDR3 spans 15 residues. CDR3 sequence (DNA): TGTGCCAGCAGCGTAGCAGTGGGAGATGGCTATGGCTACACCTTC. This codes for CASSVAVGDGYGYTF.

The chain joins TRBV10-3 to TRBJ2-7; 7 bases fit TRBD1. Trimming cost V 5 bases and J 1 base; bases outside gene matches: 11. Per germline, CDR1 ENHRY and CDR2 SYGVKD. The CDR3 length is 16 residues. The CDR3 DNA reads TGTGCCATCAGTTTCGGACAGGACACCGGGTCCTACGAGCAGTACGTC. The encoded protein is CAISFGQDTGSYEQYV.

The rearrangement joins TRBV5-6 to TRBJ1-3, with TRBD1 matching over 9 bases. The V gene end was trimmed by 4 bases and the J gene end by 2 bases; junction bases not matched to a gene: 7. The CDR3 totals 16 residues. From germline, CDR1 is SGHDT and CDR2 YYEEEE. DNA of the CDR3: TGTGCCAGCAGCACTGACAGGGGGTATACTGGAAACACCATATATTTT. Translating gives CASSTDRGYTGNTIYF.

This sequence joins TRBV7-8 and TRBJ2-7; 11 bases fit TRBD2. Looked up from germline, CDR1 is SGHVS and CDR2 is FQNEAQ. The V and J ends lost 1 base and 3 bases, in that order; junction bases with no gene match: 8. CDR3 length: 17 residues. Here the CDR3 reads CASSLEPVLAGGYEQYV. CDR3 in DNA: TGTGCCAGCAGCTTAGAACCCGTGCTAGCGGGAGGCTACGAGCAGTACGTC.

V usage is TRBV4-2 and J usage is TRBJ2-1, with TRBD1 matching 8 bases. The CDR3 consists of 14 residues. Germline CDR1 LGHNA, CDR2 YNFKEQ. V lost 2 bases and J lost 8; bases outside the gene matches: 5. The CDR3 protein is CASSQRTGMDEQFF. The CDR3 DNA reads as TGTGCCAGCAGCCAACGGACAGGGATGGATGAGCAGTTCTTC.

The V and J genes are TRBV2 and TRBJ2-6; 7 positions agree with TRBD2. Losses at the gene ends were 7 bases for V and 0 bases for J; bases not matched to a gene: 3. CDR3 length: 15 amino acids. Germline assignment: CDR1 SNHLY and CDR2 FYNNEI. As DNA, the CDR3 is TGTGCCAGCACGGGGGGACTCTCTGGGGCCAACGTCCTGACTTTC. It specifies CASTGGLSGANVLTF.

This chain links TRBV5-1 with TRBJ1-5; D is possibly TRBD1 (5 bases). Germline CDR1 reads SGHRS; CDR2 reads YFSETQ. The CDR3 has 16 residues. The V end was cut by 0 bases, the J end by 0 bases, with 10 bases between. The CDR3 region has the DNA TGCGCCAGCAGCTTGGAGGCCCAGGGTAGCAATCAGCCCCAGCATTTT. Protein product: CASSLEAQGSNQPQHF.

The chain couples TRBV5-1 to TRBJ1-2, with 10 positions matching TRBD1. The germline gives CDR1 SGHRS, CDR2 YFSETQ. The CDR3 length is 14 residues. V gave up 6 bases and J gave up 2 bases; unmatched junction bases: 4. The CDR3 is CASNPTGGNYGYTF. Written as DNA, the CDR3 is TGCGCCAGCAATCCGACAGGGGGCAACTATGGCTACACCTTC.

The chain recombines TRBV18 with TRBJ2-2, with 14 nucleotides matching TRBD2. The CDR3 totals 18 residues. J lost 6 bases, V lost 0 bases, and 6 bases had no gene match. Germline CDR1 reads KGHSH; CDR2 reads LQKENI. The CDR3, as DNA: TGTGCCAGCTCACCACCGGGACTAGCGGGGGTTGACGCCGGGGAGCTGTTTTTT. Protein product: CASSPPGLAGVDAGELFF.

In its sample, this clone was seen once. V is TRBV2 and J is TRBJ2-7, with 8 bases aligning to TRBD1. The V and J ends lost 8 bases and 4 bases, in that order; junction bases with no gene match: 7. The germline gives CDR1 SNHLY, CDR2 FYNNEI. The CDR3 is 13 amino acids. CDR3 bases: TGTGCCAGCGTCTGGACAGGGCTATACGAGCAGTACTTC. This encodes CASVWTGLYEQYF.

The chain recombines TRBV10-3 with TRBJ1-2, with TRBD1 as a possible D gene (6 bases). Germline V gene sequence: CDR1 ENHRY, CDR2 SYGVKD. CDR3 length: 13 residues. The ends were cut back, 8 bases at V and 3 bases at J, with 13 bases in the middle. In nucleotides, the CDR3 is TGTGCCATCCATCCAGGGGCCCACTATGGCTACACCTTC. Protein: CAIHPGAHYGYTF.

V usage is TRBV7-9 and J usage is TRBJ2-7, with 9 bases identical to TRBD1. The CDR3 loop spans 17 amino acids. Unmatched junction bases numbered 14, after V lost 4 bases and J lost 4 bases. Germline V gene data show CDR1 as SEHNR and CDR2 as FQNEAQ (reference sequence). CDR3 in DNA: TGTGCCAGCAGCTACATGCCCCCGAGACAGGGGGTTTACGAGCAGTACTTC. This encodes CASSYMPPRQGVYEQYF.

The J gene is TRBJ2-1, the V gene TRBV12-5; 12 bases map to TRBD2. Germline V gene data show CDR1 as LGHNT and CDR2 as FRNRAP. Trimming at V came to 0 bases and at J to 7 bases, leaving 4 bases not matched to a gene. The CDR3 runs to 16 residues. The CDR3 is CASGLVLTSGGNEQFF. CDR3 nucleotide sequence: TGTGCTAGTGGTTTGGTACTGACTAGCGGGGGTAATGAGCAGTTCTTC.

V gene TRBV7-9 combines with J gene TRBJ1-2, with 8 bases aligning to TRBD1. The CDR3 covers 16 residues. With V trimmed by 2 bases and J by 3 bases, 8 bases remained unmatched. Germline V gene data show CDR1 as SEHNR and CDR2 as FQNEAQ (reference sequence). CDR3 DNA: TGTGCCAGCAGCTTATGGGACATGACAGGGGACTATGGCTACACCTTC. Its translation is CASSLWDMTGDYGYTF.

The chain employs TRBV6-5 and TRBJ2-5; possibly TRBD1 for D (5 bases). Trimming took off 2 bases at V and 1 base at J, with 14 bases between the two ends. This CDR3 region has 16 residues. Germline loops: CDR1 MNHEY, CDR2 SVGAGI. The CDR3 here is CASSYLRKGPQETQYF. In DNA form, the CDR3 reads TGTGCCAGCAGTTACCTCCGGAAGGGGCCCCAAGAGACCCAGTACTTC.

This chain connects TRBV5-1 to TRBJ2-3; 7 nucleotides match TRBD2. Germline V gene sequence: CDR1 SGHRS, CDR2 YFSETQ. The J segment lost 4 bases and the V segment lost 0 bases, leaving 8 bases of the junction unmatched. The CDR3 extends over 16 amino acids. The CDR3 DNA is TGCGCCAGCAGCTTGGATCGGCCGGGAGGTGCAGATACGCAGTATTTT. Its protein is CASSLDRPGGADTQYF.

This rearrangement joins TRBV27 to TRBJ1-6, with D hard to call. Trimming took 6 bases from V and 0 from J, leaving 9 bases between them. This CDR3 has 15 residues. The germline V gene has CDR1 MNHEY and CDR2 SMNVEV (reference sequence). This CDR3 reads CASRQTDSYNSPLHF. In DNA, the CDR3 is TGTGCCAGCAGACAGACCGACTCCTATAATTCACCCCTCCACTTT.

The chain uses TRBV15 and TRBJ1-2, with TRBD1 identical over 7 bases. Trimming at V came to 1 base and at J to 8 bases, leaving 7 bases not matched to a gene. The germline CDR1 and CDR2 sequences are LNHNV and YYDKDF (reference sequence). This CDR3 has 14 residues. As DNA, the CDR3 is TGTGCCACCAGCAGAGTGGAGGGGGCCGCGGGCTACACCTTC. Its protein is CATSRVEGAAGYTF.

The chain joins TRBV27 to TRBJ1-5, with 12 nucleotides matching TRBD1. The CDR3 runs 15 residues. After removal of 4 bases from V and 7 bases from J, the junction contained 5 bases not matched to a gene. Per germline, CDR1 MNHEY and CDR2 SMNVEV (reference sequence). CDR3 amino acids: CASSYGTGGRQPQHF. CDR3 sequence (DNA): TGTGCCAGCAGTTACGGGACAGGGGGCCGACAGCCCCAGCATTTT.

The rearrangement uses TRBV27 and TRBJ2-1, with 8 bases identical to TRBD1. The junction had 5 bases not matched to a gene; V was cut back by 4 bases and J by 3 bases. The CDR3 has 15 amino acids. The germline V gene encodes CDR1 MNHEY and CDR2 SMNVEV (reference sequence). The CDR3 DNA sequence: TGTGCCAGCAGTTCAGGGGGCCTTGGCTACAATGAGCAGTTCTTC. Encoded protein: CASSSGGLGYNEQFF.

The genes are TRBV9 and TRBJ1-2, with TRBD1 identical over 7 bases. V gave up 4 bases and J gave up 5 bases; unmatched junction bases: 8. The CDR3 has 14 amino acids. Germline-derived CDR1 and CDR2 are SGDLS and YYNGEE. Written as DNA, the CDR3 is TGTGCCAGCAGCCAACCGACAGGGCCGTATGGCTACACCTTC. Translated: CASSQPTGPYGYTF.